This TCR beta chain was found in a study of T-cell reconstitution after alpha-beta-depleted transplantation in children (TCRdb year 2016). Concerning the study at large: Using TCR repertoire profiling, the study followed T-cell immune reconstitution in a quantitative way in children after TCRalphabeta/CD19-depleted allogeneic hematopoietic cell transplantation.

Library preparation employed PCR. The sample was run on an Illumina HiSeq 2500. TCR libraries were prepared with molecular barcoding, using unique molecular identifiers to normalize TCRbeta repertoire quantification. TCRdb trimmed public reads at Q25 via fastp, called clones via MiXCR and kept in-frame beta chains. Identical CDR3 proteins give one entry, which carries the most common genes and DNA. The sample has hundreds of thousands of distinct CDR3 sequences on record, over 15% of them singletons. Of the sample, 1.1% falls within the top ten clones. Note on this clonotype: It lacks a known antigen. Nothing much larger sits one base from this clone, and base qualities are not available.

This clonotype was obtained from a human donor who donated a stem cell graft to a child with acute myeloid leukemia. Here the sequenced sample was PBMCs from the stem cell graft donor, taken from the stem cell graft.

DNA sequence: TGTGCCAGCAGCACCACGACAGGGGAATACGAGCAGTACTTC. Translation gives CASSTTTGEYEQYF. The rearrangement joined TRBV9 to TRBJ2-7; a stretch of 8 junction bases matches TRBD1. Counted from cysteine to phenylalanine, this CDR3 has 14 amino acids. Only CDR3 DNA remains: 42 bases, in frame from the first base. Ends trimmed: V by 4 bases, J by 4 bases; bases unmatched to a gene: 7. The germline V gene provides CDR1 SGDLS and CDR2 YYNGEE.